This passage covers 5 T cell receptor beta chains from one sample sequenced in a study of vaccination effects on CD4 cells after COVID-19. Assay: immunoSEQ multiplex PCR; the TCRdb copy retains only in-frame clones and omits some. The sample shows about 73,000 clones, around 73% of them seen only once. Following culture for more than 9 days, CD4+ T cells were isolated. Participants were vaccinated with two doses of either the BNT162b2 or mRNA-1273 vaccine. These receptors' targets are unknown. Sequenced material: CD4+ T cells from PBMCs cultured without peptide, taken after COVID-19 vaccination. These receptors originate from a human donor who received a COVID-19 vaccine.

The rearrangement uses TRBV2 and TRBJ2-2, with D possibly matching TRBD2 (5 bases). V was pared by 8 bases and J by 4 bases, with 14 bases between. The CDR3 is 14 residues long. Looked up from germline, CDR1 is SNHLY and CDR2 is FYNNEI. CDR3 nucleotide sequence: TGTGCCAGCGTGCGAAGCGGACTCACCGGGGAGCTGTTTTTT. As protein: CASVRSGLTGELFF.

The gene calls are TRBV7-3 and TRBJ2-1; D not resolved. Germline CDR1 reads SGHTA; CDR2 reads FQGTGA. Trimming left V 2 bases short and J 8 bases short, with 13 bases between. CDR3 size: 14 residues. CDR3 coding DNA: TGTGCCAGCAGCTTAGATCCTAAAAGCGATGAGCAGTTCTTC. This codes for CASSLDPKSDEQFF.

The chain combines TRBV9 with TRBJ1-3; 9 bases are a match to TRBD1. This CDR3 is 16 amino acids long. Per the germline V gene, CDR1 is SGDLS and CDR2 is YYNGEE. Trimming at V came to 0 bases and at J to 3 bases, leaving 4 bases not matched to a gene. CDR3 sequence reads: CASSVATGGNGNTIYF. CDR3 sequence (DNA): TGTGCCAGCAGCGTAGCTACAGGGGGCAATGGAAACACCATATATTTT.

The chain links TRBV6-6 to TRBJ1-1; D is unclear. This CDR3 has 15 amino acids. Trimming stripped 6 bases from V and 1 base from J, with 15 bases between. Germline CDR1 reads MNHNY; CDR2 reads SVGAGI (reference sequence). For the CDR3, the DNA is TGTGCCAGCAGCAACACCCAAGGCGAGAACACTGAAGCTTTCTTT. It specifies CASSNTQGENTEAFF.

CDR3 sequence: CASSQGTGGYNEQFF. The CDR3 DNA follows: TGCGCCAGCAGCCAGGGGACAGGGGGCTACAATGAGCAGTTCTTC. V and J are TRBV5-1 and TRBJ2-1, with 11 bases matching TRBD1. The CDR3 totals 15 residues. The germline V gene encodes CDR1 SGHRS and CDR2 YFSETQ. V gave up 4 bases and J gave up 3 bases; unmatched junction bases: 3.